This T cell receptor (beta chain) is drawn from a study of blood T cell repertoires in COVID-19. For the study at large: COVID-19 samples, acute and convalescent, were from the United States, Italy and Spain.

CDR1 is DFQATT and CDR2 is SNEGSKA in the germline V gene (reference sequence). V was clipped by 2 bases and J by 13 bases; unmatched bases: 2. The CDR3 is 11 amino acids. The assay was immunoSEQ multiplex PCR, and TCRdb's table has in-frame clones only and misses some. The table has 300,000 or so clones, 80% to 90% seen once. Sequenced input: PBMCs or T cells enriched from blood (not recorded which). The receptor was derived from a woman between 35 and 50 years old with acute COVID-19. The chain employs TRBV20-1 and TRBJ2-1; 10 bases fit TRBD2. CDR3 sequence reads: CSARWTSGQFF. In nucleotides, the CDR3 is TGCAGTGCTAGATGGACTAGCGGCCAGTTCTTC.